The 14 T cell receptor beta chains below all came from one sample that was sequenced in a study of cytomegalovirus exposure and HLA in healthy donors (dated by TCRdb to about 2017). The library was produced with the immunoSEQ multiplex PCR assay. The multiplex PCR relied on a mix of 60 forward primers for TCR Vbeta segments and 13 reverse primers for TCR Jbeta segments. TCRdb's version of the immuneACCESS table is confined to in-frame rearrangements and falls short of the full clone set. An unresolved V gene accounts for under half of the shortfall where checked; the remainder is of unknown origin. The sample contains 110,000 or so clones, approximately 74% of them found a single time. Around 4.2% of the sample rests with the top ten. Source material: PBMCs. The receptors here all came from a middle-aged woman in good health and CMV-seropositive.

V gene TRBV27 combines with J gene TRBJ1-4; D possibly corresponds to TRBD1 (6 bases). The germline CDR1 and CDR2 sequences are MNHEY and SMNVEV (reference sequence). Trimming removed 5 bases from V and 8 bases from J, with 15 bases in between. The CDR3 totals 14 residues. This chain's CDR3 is CASSPVGQYEKLFF. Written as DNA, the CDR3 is TGTGCCAGCAGTCCGGTAGGACAGTACGAAAAACTGTTTTTT.

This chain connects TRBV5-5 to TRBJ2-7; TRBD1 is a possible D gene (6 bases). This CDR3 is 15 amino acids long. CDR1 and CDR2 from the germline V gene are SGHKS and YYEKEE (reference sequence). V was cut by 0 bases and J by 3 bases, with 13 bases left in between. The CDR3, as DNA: TGTGCCAGCAGCTTGGAAGGACAGAGAAACTACGAGCAGTACTTC. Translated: CASSLEGQRNYEQYF.

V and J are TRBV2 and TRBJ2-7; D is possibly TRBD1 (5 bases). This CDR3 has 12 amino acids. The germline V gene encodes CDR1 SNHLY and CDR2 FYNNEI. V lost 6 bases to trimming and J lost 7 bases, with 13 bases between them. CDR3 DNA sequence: TGTGCCAGCAGCATAGGGGCGATAGAGCAGTACTTC. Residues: CASSIGAIEQYF.

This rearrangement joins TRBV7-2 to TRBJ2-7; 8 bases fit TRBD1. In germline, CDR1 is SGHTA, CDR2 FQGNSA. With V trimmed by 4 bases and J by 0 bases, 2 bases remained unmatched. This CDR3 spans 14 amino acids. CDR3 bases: TGTGCCAGCAGCTCGACAGGGGACTCCTACGAGCAGTACTTC. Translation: CASSSTGDSYEQYF.

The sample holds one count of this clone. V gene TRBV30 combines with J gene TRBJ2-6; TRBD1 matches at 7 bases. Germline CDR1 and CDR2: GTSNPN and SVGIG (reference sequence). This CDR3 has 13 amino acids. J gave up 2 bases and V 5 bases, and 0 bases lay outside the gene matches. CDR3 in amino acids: CAWGQAGANVLTF. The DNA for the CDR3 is TGTGCCTGGGGACAGGCTGGGGCCAACGTCCTGACTTTC.

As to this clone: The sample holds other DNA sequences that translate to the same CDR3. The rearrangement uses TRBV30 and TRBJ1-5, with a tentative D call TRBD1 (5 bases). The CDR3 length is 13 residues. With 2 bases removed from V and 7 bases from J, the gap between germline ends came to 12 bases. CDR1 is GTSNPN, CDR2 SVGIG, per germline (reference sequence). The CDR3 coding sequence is TGTGCCTGGAGTCGGGGTGGGGGGCAGCCCCAGCATTTT. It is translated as CAWSRGGGQPQHF. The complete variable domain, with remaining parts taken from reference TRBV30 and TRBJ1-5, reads SQTIHQWPATLVQPVGSPLSLECTVEGTSNPNLYWYRQAAGRGLQLLFYSVGIGQISSEVPQNLSASRPQDRQFILSSKKLLLSDSGFYLCAWSRGGGQPQHFGDGTRLSIL.

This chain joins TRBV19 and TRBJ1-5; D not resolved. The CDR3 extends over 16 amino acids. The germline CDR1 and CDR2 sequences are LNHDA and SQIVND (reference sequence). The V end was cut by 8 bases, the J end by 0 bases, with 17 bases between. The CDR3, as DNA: TGTGCCAGTTCCAACTTACTGAGCCTTAGCAATCAGCCCCAGCATTTT. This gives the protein CASSNLLSLSNQPQHF. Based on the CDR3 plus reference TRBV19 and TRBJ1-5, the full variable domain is DGGITQSPKYLFRKEGQNVTLSCEQNLNHDAMYWYRQDPGQGLRLIYYSQIVNDFQKGDIAEGYSVSREKKESFPLTVTSAQKNPTAFYLCASSNLLSLSNQPQHFGDGTRLSIL.

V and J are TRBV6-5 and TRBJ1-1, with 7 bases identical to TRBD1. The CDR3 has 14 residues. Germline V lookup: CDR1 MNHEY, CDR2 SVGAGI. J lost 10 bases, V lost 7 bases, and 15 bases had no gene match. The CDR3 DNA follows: TGTGCCAGCACCCGAATCGACAGGGTAGGGCGAGCTTTCTTT. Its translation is CASTRIDRVGRAFF.

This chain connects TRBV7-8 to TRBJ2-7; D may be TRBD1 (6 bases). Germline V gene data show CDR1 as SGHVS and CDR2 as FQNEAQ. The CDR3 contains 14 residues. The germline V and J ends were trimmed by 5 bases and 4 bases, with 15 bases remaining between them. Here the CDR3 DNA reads TGTGCCAGCAGCCCCACCACGGGACAATACGAGCAGTACTTC. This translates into CASSPTTGQYEQYF.

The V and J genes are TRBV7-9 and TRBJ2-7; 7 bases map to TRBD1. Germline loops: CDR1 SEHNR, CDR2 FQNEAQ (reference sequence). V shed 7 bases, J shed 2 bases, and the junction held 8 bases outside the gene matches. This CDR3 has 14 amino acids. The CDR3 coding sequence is TGTGCCAGCAACACAGGGGATGACGCCTACGAGCAGTACTTC. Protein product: CASNTGDDAYEQYF.

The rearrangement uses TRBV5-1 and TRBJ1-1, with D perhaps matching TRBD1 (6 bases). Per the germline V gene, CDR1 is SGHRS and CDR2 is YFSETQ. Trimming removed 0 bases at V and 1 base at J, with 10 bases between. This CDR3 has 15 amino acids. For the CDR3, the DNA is TGCGCCAGCAGCTTGGAAGTAGGGGGGAACACTGAAGCTTTCTTT. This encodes CASSLEVGGNTEAFF.

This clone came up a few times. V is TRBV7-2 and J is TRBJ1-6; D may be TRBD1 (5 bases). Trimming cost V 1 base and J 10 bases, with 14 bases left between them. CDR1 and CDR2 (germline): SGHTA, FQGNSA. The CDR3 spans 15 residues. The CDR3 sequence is CASSLEPGAGSPLHF. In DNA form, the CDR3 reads TGTGCCAGCAGCTTAGAACCCGGGGCGGGATCACCCCTCCACTTT.

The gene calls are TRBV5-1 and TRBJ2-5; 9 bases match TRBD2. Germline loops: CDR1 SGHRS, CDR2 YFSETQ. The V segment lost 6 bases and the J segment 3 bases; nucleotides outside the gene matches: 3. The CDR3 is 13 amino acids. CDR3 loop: CASTIAGEETQYF. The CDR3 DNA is TGCGCCAGCACCATAGCGGGAGAAGAGACCCAGTACTTC.

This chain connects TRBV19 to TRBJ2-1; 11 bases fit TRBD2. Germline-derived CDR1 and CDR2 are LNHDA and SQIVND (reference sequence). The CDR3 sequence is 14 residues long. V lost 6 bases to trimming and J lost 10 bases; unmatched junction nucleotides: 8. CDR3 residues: CASRLSGGAREQFF. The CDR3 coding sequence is TGTGCCAGTAGACTTAGCGGGGGGGCAAGGGAGCAGTTCTTC. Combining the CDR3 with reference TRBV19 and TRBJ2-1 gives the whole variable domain DGGITQSPKYLFRKEGQNVTLSCEQNLNHDAMYWYRQDPGQGLRLIYYSQIVNDFQKGDIAEGYSVSREKKESFPLTVTSAQKNPTAFYLCASRLSGGAREQFFGPGTRLTVL.